This T cell receptor beta chain was sequenced in a study of cytomegalovirus exposure and HLA in healthy donors (dated by TCRdb to about 2017). Study-wide context: An earlier analysis of about 530 of the donors reported roughly 300 Gb of sequence data and 117 million unique TCR beta sequences obtained from approximately 180 million T cells. An early release that covered around 590 HLA-typed donors contained around 330 gigabases of sequencing data and around 85 million unique TCR sequences. Among the approximately 400 genotyped donors, approximately 81% belonged to the genetic ancestry cluster associated with self-reported Caucasian donors. The study was designed to test whether signatures of past pathogen exposure could be identified by cataloging public T cell receptors. The T cell repertoires of 666 subjects were profiled by immunosequencing and related to cytomegalovirus serostatus. Besides the first cohort of roughly 660 subjects, a separate validation cohort made up of roughly 120 different subjects was used. To predict cytomegalovirus infection status, the study combined high-throughput TCR immunosequencing, statistical association of individual TCRs with disease status, and machine learning. A later analysis re-analyzed previously published TCR beta repertoires from several hundred donors and added high-resolution HLA genotyping to study TCR occurrence patterns. In the later analysis, no new phenotypic data were used to find candidate immune exposures; instead, reliance was placed on TCR beta sequences and their occurrence across donors. In an earlier analysis of 500 to 650 of the donors, high-throughput TCR beta sequencing was used to judge whether each TCR beta V gene segment behaved as functional or pseudogenic. Donor age, sex, ethnicity and CMV serostatus were compiled alongside the repertoire data. In a later genetic analysis, genome-wide SNP genotypes for about three fifths of the roughly 670 donors were used, and that subset was treated as a discovery cohort. All discovery cohort repertoires had been generated using a single sequencing platform. Class I and class II HLA loci were covered by the typing at four-digit resolution. Typing coverage varied by locus: about 620-640 donors for A, B, C, DRB1 and DQB1; some 520 for DQA1; around 570 for DPA1; more than 450 for DPB1. Several DR-DQ haplotypes were handled as single units for association and clustering because linkage in the cohort was strong. Across some 400 genotyped donors of the cohort, an average of roughly 250,000 unique TCR beta nucleotide sequences per donor were sequenced, and approximately 17% of those sequences were non-productive.

Points on this clone: Its binding antigen is unknown. No much larger clone is present one base from it, and per-base qualities are unavailable.

The cohort comprised more than 550 healthy bone marrow donors. All cohort members were sampled while nominally healthy, although unrecorded immune exposures were likely present. The donor tested CMV seronegative, placing the donor among the 350 to 400 seronegative members of the cohort. A peripheral blood sample was provided by each donor, and peripheral blood mononuclear cells were used for TCR beta sequencing. The Qiagen DNeasy Blood Extraction Kit was used to extract genomic DNA from the blood cell samples. The method behind the library was the immunoSEQ multiplex PCR assay. The multiplex PCR relied on a mix of 60 forward primers for TCR Vbeta segments and 13 reverse primers for TCR Jbeta segments. The CDR3 region of rearranged TCR beta genes was amplified from genomic DNA with a multiplex PCR assay. Amplified TCR beta libraries were sequenced as 87-base-pair reads on the Illumina HiSeq System. Regarding the original processing steps: In a later analysis, about 80 million unique TCR beta chains were counted across the 500 to 850 repertoires, and around 11 million of these chains were shared by at least two donors. Raw reads were error-corrected and collapsed into unique sequences with a nearest-neighbor algorithm that merged closely related sequences to remove PCR and sequencing errors. V, D and J gene segments were assigned by aligning CDR3 sequences to IMGT reference sequences. Each retained sequence needed at least a six-nucleotide match to both a V gene segment and a J gene segment. Rearrangements were called productive when the CDR3 lacked stop codons and stayed in frame with V and J; all others were non-productive. CDR3 was defined according to IMGT convention as the region running from the second conserved V-encoded cysteine to the conserved J-encoded phenylalanine. Sequences without an unambiguous match to a single V gene segment were excluded from the earlier analysis of a few hundred of the donors. An earlier analysis of about 590 of the donors classified V segments as functional when productive rearrangements were above 56.7% and as segregating when the standard deviation between donors was above 5%. A statistical classification framework was built to diagnose cytomegalovirus status from the catalog of TCR beta chain sequences. In a later analysis, TCR nucleotide sequences were compared against IMGT/GENE-DB human TR gene sequences so that V and J genes could be assigned. A later analysis assigned CDR3 sequences and most-parsimonious VDJ recombination scenarios with the TCRdist pipeline. In a later analysis, each TCR beta chain was defined by its CDR3 amino acid sequence together with its V-gene family, and reads without a unique V-gene family were excluded. To address suspected cross-contamination and a sequencing artifact, a later analysis removed a few hundred highly shared, low-generation-probability nucleotide sequences. In a later analysis, a clonal expansion index for each public chain was calculated from normalized within-repertoire ranks of inferred template counts. In a later analysis, generation probabilities were computed with a VDJ recombination model fitted to out-of-frame rearrangements, and the resulting probabilities were checked against IGoR. In a later analysis, hypergeometric tests were used to score TCR-TCR, TCR-HLA and TCR-CMV co-occurrence, with a repertoire-size bias correction applied to TCR pairs. False discovery rates were estimated in a later analysis by permuting HLA or CMV assignments 20 times. In a later analysis, co-occurring TCRs were grouped using DBSCAN, and TCRdist sequence similarity was added for clustering within HLA-allele-positive subsets. For co-occurrence clustering, repertoires with fewer than 30,000 or more than 120,000 public chains were excluded, along with about five repertoires with anomalous nucleotide sharing. Sourced from immuneACCESS, this table was stored by TCRdb with only in-frame sequences that have V and J called. A share of the clones is absent; for the studies checked, an unresolved V gene accounts for under half, and the remainder has no known explanation. V and J calls plus clone size are reproduced from that table; the DNA served to infer D and trimming. For this sample the table gives 160,000 or so clones, of which 75% to 90% were detected only once. Roughly 1.9% of the sample goes to the ten largest clones.

General study outcomes and caveats: In a later genetic analysis, fewer N-insertions in productive TCRs were reported among donors in an Asian-associated ancestry cluster than the approximately 630-donor mean. Presence/absence analyses assumed roughly uniform sequencing depth across donors, an assumption that may not hold. In the study, 150 to 200 TCR beta chains were listed as associated with cytomegalovirus. In an earlier analysis of some 500 of the donors, most TCR beta V segments appeared in productive rearrangements about 87% or about 30% of the time, broadly matching IMGT annotations. Because counts were too low, roughly 17 rarely observed V segments, including chromosome 9 orphons, were left out of the earlier analysis of 587 of the donors. Assigning TCR associations to individual alleles was difficult when HLA alleles, especially DR and DQ, strongly co-occurred. V-gene and J-gene trimming of TCR beta chains was associated with a missense DCLRE1C variant in a later genetic analysis, and the association was replicated in an independent cohort. Compared with equally common non-associated chains, HLA-associated TCR beta chains in a later analysis were more clonally expanded and had lower generation probabilities. A further reported finding was that TCR beta sequences accurately predicted the HLA-A and HLA-B alleles for most subjects in the first cohort. Most TCR sequences were observed very rarely across donors, whereas some public TCRs were present in many individuals. In a later analysis, most CMV-associated TCR beta chains were found to appear HLA-restricted, with HLA associations seemingly driven largely by CMV exposure. The authors suggested that the approach could potentially be generalized to other disease states and immunological phenotypes. Linkage disequilibrium might explain the correlated functional status among segregating V segments, but an unknown experimental factor could not be excluded. Three of the identified cytomegalovirus-associated TCR beta chains were confirmed in vitro to be specific for cytomegalovirus antigens. A group of highly shared sequence variants was considered likely to be a technical artifact of the sequencing pipeline. Cytomegalovirus status was reported to be diagnosed by the classifier with high specificity and sensitivity in both the original and validation cohorts. CMV serostatus was the only immune exposure information available for the cohort. Only TCR beta chains were sequenced in this cohort, and the absence of alpha or paired-chain data limited detectable features. A later analysis reported that several top co-occurrence clusters appeared linked to parvovirus B19, influenza, CMV and Epstein-Barr virus. In a later analysis, around 17,000 TCR beta sequences were associated with specific HLA alleles at a false discovery rate of 0.05. Because HLA typing was unavailable for some donors at each locus, only the typed subset was used in association tests. A later analysis found that TCR association rates varied across HLA loci, with DRB1 alleles showing the most associated TCRs and HLA-C alleles the fewest.

The source of this sequence is a young woman in good health and CMV-seronegative. Material: PBMCs.

Here is the DNA: TGTGCCAGCAGGAAAGCGGGAGGGAACATTCAGTACTTC. Its protein product is CASRKAGGNIQYF. Here the chain combines TRBV27 and TRBJ2-4, with 10 bases in between that match TRBD2. The germline V and J ends show losses of 6 bases and 7 bases respectively, and no gene match explains 3 bases of the junction. The germline V gene (reference sequence) supplies CDR1 MNHEY and CDR2 SMNVEV. Its CDR3 holds 13 amino acids, cysteine through phenylalanine. Just CDR3 DNA is preserved here, 39 bases in frame from base 1.